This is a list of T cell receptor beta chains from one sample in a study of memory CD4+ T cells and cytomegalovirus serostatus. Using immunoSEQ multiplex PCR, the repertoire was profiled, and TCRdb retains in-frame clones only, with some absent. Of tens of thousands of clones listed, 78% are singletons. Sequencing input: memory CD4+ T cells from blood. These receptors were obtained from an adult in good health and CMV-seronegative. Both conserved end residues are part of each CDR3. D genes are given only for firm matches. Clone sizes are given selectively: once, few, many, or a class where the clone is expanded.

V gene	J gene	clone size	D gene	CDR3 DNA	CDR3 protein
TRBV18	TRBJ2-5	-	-	TGTGCCAGCTCCCTCGGCGGTCAAGAGACCCAGTACTTC	CASSLGGQETQYF
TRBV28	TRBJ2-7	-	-	TGTGCCAGCAGTTTATCTTCCACAGGGACCTACGAGCAGTACTTC	CASSLSSTGTYEQYF
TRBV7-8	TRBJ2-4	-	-	TGTGCCAGCAGCCGCCAGGGTTCAGGGGTAAACATTCAGTACTTC	CASSRQGSGVNIQYF
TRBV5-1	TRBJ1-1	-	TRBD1	TGCGCCAGCAGCCTCCTGGACAGGGACACTGAAGCTTTCTTT	CASSLLDRDTEAFF
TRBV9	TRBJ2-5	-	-	TGTGCCAGCAGCGTAGGGTCCTTCCCTCAAGAGACCCAGTACTTC	CASSVGSFPQETQYF
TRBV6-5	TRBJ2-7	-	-	TGTGCCAGTACCAGATCGGCAGGGTACGAGCAGTACTTC	CASTRSAGYEQYF
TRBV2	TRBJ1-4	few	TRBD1	TGTGCCAGCAGGGAGACAGGGGCGGGTGAAAAACTGTTTTTT	CASRETGAGEKLFF
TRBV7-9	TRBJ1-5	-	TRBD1	TGTGCCAGCAGCTTTGGGACAGGGAACAATCAGCCCCAGCATTTT	CASSFGTGNNQPQHF
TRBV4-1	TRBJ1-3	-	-	TGCGCCAGCAGCCCCCTTGGGAGGGAAACTGGAAACACCATATATTTT	CASSPLGRETGNTIYF
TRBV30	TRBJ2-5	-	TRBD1	TGTGCCTGGATCGGCCTGGGACAGGGATCCCCGACCCAGTACTTC	CAWIGLGQGSPTQYF
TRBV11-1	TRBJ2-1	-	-	TGTGCCAGCAGCTTAGCGGGGGGGCGTAGTGAGCAGTTCTTC	CASSLAGGRSEQFF
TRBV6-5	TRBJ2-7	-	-	TGTGCCAGCAGTTACACCGGGGGCACCCCCTACGAGCAGTACTTC	CASSYTGGTPYEQYF
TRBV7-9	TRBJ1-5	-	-	TGTGCCAGCAGCTTAGGGCGGGGGTTGGGCAATCAGCCCCAGCATTTT	CASSLGRGLGNQPQHF
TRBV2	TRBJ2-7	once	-	TGTGCCAGCAGTGAACAGGGGCAGACCTACGAGCAGTACTTC	CASSEQGQTYEQYF
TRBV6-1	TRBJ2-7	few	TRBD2	TGTGCCAGCAGTGAGCAAGGACTAGGAAACGAGCAGTACTTC	CASSEQGLGNEQYF
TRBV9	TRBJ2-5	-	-	TGTGCCAGCAGTCGTAGGGGAGGGGGCCAAGAGACCCAGTACTTC	CASSRRGGGQETQYF
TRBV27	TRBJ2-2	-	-	TGTGCCAGCAGTTTCTTTCGAGGGGAGCTGTTTTTT	CASSFFRGELFF
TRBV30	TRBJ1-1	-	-	TGTGCCTGGAAAGCGGGCATGAACACTGAAGCTTTCTTT	CAWKAGMNTEAFF
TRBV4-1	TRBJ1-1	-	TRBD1	TGCGCCAGCAGCCTACCAAAGTCCGACAGGGGACAAGTGGGAGCTTTCTTT	CASSLPKSDRGQVGAFF
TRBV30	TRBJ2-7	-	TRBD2	TGTGCCTGCACTAGCGGGAGTGTCTACGAGCAGTACTTC	CACTSGSVYEQYF
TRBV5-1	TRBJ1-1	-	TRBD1	TGCGCCAGCAGATTACAGGGGTCAGCACAGAACACTGAAGCTTTCTTT	CASRLQGSAQNTEAFF
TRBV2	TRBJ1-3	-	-	TGTGCCAGCAGTGAGTTCTCTGGAAACACCATATATTTT	CASSEFSGNTIYF
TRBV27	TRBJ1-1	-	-	TGTGCCAGCAGTTTAAAGGATAGGGGACATGAAGCTTTCTTT	CASSLKDRGHEAFF
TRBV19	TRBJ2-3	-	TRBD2	TGTGCCAGTAGTATCGGACTAGCCGATACGCAGTATTTT	CASSIGLADTQYF
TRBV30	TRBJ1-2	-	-	TGTGCCTCAGGGACCTATGGCTACACCTTC	CASGTYGYTF
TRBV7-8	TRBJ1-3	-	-	TGTGCCAGCAGCTTCGCGCATAACTCTGGAAACACCATATATTTT	CASSFAHNSGNTIYF
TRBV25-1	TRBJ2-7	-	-	TGTGCCAGCAGTGGGTCCTACGAGCAGTACTTC	CASSGSYEQYF
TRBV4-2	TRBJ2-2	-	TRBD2	TGTGCCAGCAGCCGAAGTTCGACTAGCGGAGACACCGGGGAGCTGTTTTTT	CASSRSSTSGDTGELFF
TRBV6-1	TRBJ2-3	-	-	TGTGCCAGCAGTGAAAAGGGACTGCCCTACACAGATACGCAGTATTTT	CASSEKGLPYTDTQYF
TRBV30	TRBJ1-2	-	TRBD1	TGTGCCTGGAGTCTTCAGGGGGCTAAAGATTCTCGCTACACCTTC	CAWSLQGAKDSRYTF
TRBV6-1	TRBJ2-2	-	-	TGTGCCAGCAGTGAACGGAGGACGAGTGGACTGTTTTTT	CASSERRTSGLFF
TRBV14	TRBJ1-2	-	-	TGTGCCAGCAGCCAAGATTTAGGACAAGGCACTAACTATGGCTACACCTTC	CASSQDLGQGTNYGYTF
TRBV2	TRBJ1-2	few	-	TGTGCCTGTAACCGGGACTCCAAAGCCCGTATCTATGGCTACACCTTC	CACNRDSKARIYGYTF
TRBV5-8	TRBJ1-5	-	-	TGTGCCAGCAGCTTGGCCCTCGGATATAGCAATCAGCCCCAGCATTTT	CASSLALGYSNQPQHF
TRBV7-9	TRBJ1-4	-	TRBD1	TGTGCCAGCAGCTTAGGGGACAGGGGGCGCAGAGAAAAACTGTTTTTT	CASSLGDRGRREKLFF
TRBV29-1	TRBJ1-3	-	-	TGCAGCGCTAGAGGGGATGGGAGGAACACCATATATTTT	CSARGDGRNTIYF
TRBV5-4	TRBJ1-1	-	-	TGTGCCAGCAGCCGGATGATGAACACTGAAGCTTTCTTT	CASSRMMNTEAFF
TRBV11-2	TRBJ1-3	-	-	TGTGCCAGCAGCTTTGGACGGGAGGAGGGAAACACCATATATTTT	CASSFGREEGNTIYF
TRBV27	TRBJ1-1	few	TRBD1	TGTGCCAGCACACCTCAAGGAACAGGGGTAGCTTTCTTT	CASTPQGTGVAFF
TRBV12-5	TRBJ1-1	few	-	TGTGCCACCTCAAGAAGTCGGGGGCTGAACACTGAAGCTTTCTTT	CATSRSRGLNTEAFF
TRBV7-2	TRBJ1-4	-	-	TGTGCCAGCAGCTTAGCTTCTGGACAGTCTGAAAAACTGTTTTTT	CASSLASGQSEKLFF
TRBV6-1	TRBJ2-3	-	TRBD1	TGTGCCAGCAGGGCAGACAGGGGGGGGACAGATACGCAGTATTTT	CASRADRGGTDTQYF
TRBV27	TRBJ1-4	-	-	TGTGCCAGCGATAGGGGGGTCGAGGCTAATGAAAAACTGTTTTTT	CASDRGVEANEKLFF
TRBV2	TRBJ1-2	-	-	TGTGCCAGCAGTACCGGGACAAACTATGGCTACACCTTC	CASSTGTNYGYTF
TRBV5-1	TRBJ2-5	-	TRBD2	TGCGCCAGCTCCGGTATCGGGGGGGTGAGGCAAGAGACCCAGTACTTC	CASSGIGGVRQETQYF
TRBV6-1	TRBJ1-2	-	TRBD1	TGTGCCAGCAGTTTACAGACAGGGAGCTATGGCTACACCTTC	CASSLQTGSYGYTF